The next 14 T cell receptor beta chains were all read from a single sample in a study of blood T cell repertoires in COVID-19 (TCRdb year 2020). To prepare the library, the immunoSEQ multiplex PCR assay was applied. The clones in this table, taken by TCRdb from immuneACCESS, are in-frame only. Not every clone is retained; where verified, under half of the shortfall comes from an unresolved V gene, and the cause of the rest is unknown. In all, the sample holds some 260,000 clones, and around 87% of those were seen once. Just under 6.5% of the sample comes from the top ten. Sequencing was carried out using PBMCs or T cells enriched from blood (not recorded which). These receptors all come from a woman aged 25 to 39 with acute COVID-19.

The chain uses TRBV4-3 and TRBJ1-2; tentatively, D is TRBD1 (6 bases). Deletions cut 0 bases from V and 6 bases from J, with 14 bases between. The germline CDR1 and CDR2 sequences are LGHNA and YSLEER. This CDR3 has 15 residues. DNA for the CDR3: TGCGCCAGCAGCCAAGACAGGGGCGGTTTGCATGGCTACACCTTC. It translates to CASSQDRGGLHGYTF.

The gene calls are TRBV19 and TRBJ2-1, with D unresolved. Germline values: CDR1 LNHDA, CDR2 SQIVND (reference sequence). The CDR3 has 16 amino acids. V was clipped by 6 bases and J by 5 bases, with 20 bases between them. The CDR3 DNA is TGTGCCAGTAGCCTTGACCCCGTGGGCGCGAACAATGAGCAGTTCTTC. Protein: CASSLDPVGANNEQFF.

The chain uses TRBV7-9 and TRBJ2-3; 10 nucleotides match TRBD1. CDR1 SEHNR and CDR2 FQNEAQ come from the germline V gene (reference sequence). The CDR3 sequence is 15 residues long. Trimming removed 5 bases from V and 4 bases from J; junction bases left unmatched: 6. The CDR3 nucleotides read TGTGCCAGCAGCGTCGGGACAGGGGTTTCAGATACGCAGTATTTT. Translating it yields CASSVGTGVSDTQYF.

The chain joins TRBV4-3 to TRBJ1-2, with 8 bases that match TRBD1. The CDR3 consists of 14 residues. Losses at the gene ends were 4 bases for V and 7 bases for J; bases not matched to a gene: 8. Germline V gives CDR1 LGHNA, CDR2 YSLEER. The CDR3 loop reads CASSPQTGASGYTF. DNA of the CDR3: TGCGCCAGCAGCCCTCAGACAGGGGCCAGTGGCTACACCTTC.

The table lists this clone with a count of one. CDR3 nucleotides: TGTGCCAGCAGCTTAGCTGGGACTGCTAAGAATGAAAAACTGTTTTTT. This translates into CASSLAGTAKNEKLFF. The rearrangement uses TRBV7-8 and TRBJ1-4; D is possibly TRBD1 (5 bases). Trimming pared 0 bases from V and 5 bases from J, leaving 13 bases between. The CDR3 runs 16 residues. Germline V lookup: CDR1 SGHVS, CDR2 FQNEAQ.

This chain links TRBV6-5 with TRBJ1-6; no clear D. V lost 10 bases and J lost 10, with 23 bases in between. The length of the CDR3 is 15 residues. CDR1 is MNHEY and CDR2 is SVGAGI in the germline V gene. CDR3 in DNA: TGTGCCATCCGGTATAGAGCGAGCCAATACTCACCCCTCCACTTT. Encoded protein: CAIRYRASQYSPLHF.

The gene calls are TRBV7-2 and TRBJ1-5, with D uncertain. CDR3 length: 13 residues. CDR1 is SGHTA, CDR2 FQGNSA, per germline. The V end lost 1 base, the J end lost 9 bases, and 10 bases lay between the germline ends. The chain's CDR3 is CASSLEWQWPQHF. In DNA form, the CDR3 reads TGTGCCAGCAGCTTAGAGTGGCAGTGGCCCCAGCATTTT.

The J gene is TRBJ2-3, the V gene TRBV5-4; 8 positions match TRBD2. Per germline, CDR1 SGHNT and CDR2 YYREEE (reference sequence). Trimming cost V 1 base and J 0 bases; bases outside gene matches: 7. There are 17 residues in the CDR3. The CDR3 DNA is TGTGCCAGCAGCTTGTCGGGCGGGGGGTCTAGCACAGATACGCAGTATTTT. Translation: CASSLSGGGSSTDTQYF.

The rearrangement uses TRBV19 and TRBJ1-5; D remains unclear. From germline, CDR1 is LNHDA and CDR2 SQIVND (reference sequence). This CDR3 spans 16 amino acids. The V gene lost 5 bases and the J gene lost 2 bases, with 16 bases spanning the gap. The CDR3: CASSPAGFLRNQPQHF. CDR3 coding DNA: TGTGCCAGTAGTCCTGCGGGGTTTCTGCGCAATCAGCCCCAGCATTTT.

The DNA for the CDR3 is TGCGCCAGCAGCTTGTGGACAGGCCGGGGTGGAAACACCATATATTTT. Its translation is CASSLWTGRGGNTIYF. The chain couples TRBV5-1 to TRBJ1-3, with 7 bases aligning to TRBD1. CDR3 length: 16 residues. V lost 1 base to trimming and J lost 3 bases; unmatched junction nucleotides: 7. The germline CDR1 and CDR2 sequences are SGHRS and YFSETQ.

This clone came up once. The rearrangement joins TRBV2 to TRBJ2-2; the match to TRBD1 covers 7 bases. V lost 6 bases and J lost 4; bases outside the gene matches: 5. CDR3 length: 14 amino acids. Per germline, CDR1 SNHLY and CDR2 FYNNEI. CDR3 DNA sequence: TGTGCCAGCAGAACCGACAGGGCCACCGGGGAGCTGTTTTTT. Translating it yields CASRTDRATGELFF.

V is TRBV24-1 and J is TRBJ2-3; D possibly corresponds to TRBD1 (6 bases). The CDR3 extends over 13 amino acids. The germline V gene has CDR1 KGHDR and CDR2 SFDVKD. Trimming stripped 2 bases from V and 7 bases from J, with 9 bases between. CDR3: CATSDSGQNTQYF. DNA of the CDR3: TGTGCCACCAGTGATTCCGGACAGAATACGCAGTATTTT.

The V gene is TRBV12-3 or TRBV12-4, the J gene TRBJ1-1; D remains unclear. There are 13 residues in the CDR3. With 3 bases removed from V and 4 bases from J, the gap between germline ends came to 9 bases. CDR3 in amino acids: CASSFAAGTEAFF. In DNA form, the CDR3 reads TGTGCCAGCAGTTTTGCGGCTGGCACTGAAGCTTTCTTT.

The J gene is TRBJ2-1, the V gene TRBV7-3; D is possibly TRBD2 (6 bases). Germline values: CDR1 SGHTA, CDR2 FQGTGA. The CDR3 runs to 16 residues. V lost 3 bases and J lost 3, with 15 bases in between. The CDR3 coding sequence is TGTGCCAGCAGCTTGGGCGGAGGGGCCAACTACAATGAGCAGTTCTTC. This translates into CASSLGGGANYNEQFF.